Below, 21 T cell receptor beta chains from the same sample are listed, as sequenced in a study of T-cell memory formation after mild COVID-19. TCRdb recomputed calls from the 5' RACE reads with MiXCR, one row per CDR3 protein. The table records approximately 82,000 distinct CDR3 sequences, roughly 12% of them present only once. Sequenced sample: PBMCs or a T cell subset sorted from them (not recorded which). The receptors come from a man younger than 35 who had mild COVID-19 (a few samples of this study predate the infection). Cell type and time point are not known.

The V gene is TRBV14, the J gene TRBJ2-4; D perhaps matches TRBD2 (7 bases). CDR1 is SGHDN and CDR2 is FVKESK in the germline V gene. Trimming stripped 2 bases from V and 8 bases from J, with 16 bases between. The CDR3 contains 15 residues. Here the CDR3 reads CASSQQGTGRDIQYF. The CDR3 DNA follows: TGTGCCAGCAGCCAACAGGGGACGGGGAGGGACATTCAGTACTTC.

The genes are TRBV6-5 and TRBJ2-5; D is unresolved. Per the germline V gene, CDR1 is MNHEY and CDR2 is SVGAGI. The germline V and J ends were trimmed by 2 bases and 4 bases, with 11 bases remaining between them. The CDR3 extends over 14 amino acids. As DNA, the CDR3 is TGTGCCAGCAGTTACAGGGTTTTAGGAGAGACCCAGTACTTC. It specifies CASSYRVLGETQYF.

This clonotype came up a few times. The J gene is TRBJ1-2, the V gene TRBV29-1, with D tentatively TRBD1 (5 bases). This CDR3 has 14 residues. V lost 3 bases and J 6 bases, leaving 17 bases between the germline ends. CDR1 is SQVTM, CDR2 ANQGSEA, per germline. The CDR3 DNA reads TGCAGCGTTGACATTGCGCAGGGACCAAATGGCTACACCTTC. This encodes CSVDIAQGPNGYTF.

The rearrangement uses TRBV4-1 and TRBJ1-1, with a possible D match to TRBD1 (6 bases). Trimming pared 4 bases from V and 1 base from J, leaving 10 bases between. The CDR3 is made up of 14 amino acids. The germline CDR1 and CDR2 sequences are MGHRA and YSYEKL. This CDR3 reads CASSPSGANTEAFF. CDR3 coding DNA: TGCGCCAGCAGCCCCTCAGGGGCGAACACTGAAGCTTTCTTT.

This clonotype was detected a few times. This chain's CDR3 is CASSQEAGSTGELFF. Written as DNA, the CDR3 is TGCGCCAGCAGCCAGGAGGCTGGGTCCACCGGGGAGCTGTTTTTT. The chain joins TRBV4-3 to TRBJ2-2, with D possibly TRBD2 on 5 matching bases. V lost 3 bases to trimming and J lost 4 bases, with 12 bases between them. Germline CDR1 is LGHNA and CDR2 is YSLEER. The CDR3 is made up of 15 amino acids.

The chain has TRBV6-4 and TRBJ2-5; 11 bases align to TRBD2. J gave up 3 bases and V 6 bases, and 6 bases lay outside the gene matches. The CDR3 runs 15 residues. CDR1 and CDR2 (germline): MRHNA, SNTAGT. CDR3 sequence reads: CASSLTSGGKETQYF. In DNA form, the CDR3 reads TGTGCCAGCAGCCTAACTAGCGGGGGAAAAGAGACCCAGTACTTC.

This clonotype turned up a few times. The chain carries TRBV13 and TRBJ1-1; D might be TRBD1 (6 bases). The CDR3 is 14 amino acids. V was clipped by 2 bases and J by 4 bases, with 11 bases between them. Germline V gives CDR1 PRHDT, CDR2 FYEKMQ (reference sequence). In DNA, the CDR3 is TGTGCCAGCAGCTTACAGGGGAGGGCCACTGAAGCTTTCTTT. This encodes CASSLQGRATEAFF.

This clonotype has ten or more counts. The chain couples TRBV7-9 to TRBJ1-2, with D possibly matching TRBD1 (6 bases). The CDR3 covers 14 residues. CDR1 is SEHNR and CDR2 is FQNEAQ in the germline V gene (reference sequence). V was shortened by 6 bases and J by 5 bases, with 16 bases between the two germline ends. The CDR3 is CASSHRDTRYGYTF. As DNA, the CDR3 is TGTGCCAGCAGTCACCGGGACACACGGTATGGCTACACCTTC.

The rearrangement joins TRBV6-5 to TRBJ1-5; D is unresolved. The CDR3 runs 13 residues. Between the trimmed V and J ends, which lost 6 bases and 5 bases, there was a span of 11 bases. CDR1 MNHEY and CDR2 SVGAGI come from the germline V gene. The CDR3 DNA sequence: TGTGCCAGCAGAGAGTGGAGGGATCAGCCCCAGCATTTT. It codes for CASREWRDQPQHF.

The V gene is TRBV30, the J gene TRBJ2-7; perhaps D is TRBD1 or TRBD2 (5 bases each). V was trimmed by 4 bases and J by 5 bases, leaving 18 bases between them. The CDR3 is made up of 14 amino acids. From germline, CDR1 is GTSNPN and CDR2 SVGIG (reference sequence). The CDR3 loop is CAWTLGVGADEQYF. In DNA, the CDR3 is TGTGCCTGGACCCTGGGGGTCGGGGCGGACGAGCAGTACTTC.

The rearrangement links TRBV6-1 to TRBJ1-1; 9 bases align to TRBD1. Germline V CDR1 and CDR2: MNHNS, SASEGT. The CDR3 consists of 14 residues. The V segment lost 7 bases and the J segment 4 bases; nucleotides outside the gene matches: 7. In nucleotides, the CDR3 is TGTGCCAGCACGGGACAGGGTCATGGCACTGAAGCTTTCTTT. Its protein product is CASTGQGHGTEAFF.

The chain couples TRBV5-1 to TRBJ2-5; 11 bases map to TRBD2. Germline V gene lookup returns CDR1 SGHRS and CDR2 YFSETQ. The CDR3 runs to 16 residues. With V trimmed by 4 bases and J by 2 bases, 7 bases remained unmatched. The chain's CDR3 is CASSGTSGDPQETQYF. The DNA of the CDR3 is TGCGCCAGCAGCGGGACTAGCGGTGATCCTCAAGAGACCCAGTACTTC.

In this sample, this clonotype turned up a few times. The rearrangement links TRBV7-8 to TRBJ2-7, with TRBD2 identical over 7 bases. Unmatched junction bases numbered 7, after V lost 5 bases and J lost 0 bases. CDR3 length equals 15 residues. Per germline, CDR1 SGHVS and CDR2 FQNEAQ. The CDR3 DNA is TGTGCCAGCAGCCCCGCAGCGGGGAGCTCCTACGAGCAGTACTTC. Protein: CASSPAAGSSYEQYF.

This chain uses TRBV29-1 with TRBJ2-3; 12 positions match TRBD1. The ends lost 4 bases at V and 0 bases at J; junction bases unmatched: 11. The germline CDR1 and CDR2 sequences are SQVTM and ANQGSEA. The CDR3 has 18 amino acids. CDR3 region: CSVVGQGAPTTSTDTQYF. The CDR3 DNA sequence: TGCAGCGTTGTGGGACAGGGGGCTCCAACAACTAGCACAGATACGCAGTATTTT.

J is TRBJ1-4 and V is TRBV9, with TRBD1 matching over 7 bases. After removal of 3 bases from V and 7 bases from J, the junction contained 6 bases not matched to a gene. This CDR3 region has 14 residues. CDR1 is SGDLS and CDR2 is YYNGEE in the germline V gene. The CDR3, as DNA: TGTGCCAGCAGCGGACAGGGAGGTGGTGAAAAACTGTTTTTT. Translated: CASSGQGGGEKLFF.

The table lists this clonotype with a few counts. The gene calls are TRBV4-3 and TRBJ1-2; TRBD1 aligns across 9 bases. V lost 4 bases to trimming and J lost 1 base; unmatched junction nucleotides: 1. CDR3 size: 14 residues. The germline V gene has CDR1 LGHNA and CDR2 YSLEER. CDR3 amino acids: CASSRGQGNYGYTF. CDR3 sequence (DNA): TGCGCCAGCAGCCGGGGACAGGGTAACTATGGCTACACCTTC.

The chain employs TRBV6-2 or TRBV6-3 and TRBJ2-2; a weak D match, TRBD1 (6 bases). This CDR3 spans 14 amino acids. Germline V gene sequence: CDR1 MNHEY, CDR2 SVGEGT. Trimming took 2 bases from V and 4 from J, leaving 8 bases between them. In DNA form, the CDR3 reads TGTGCCAGCAGTTACCAGGGGTTCACCGGGGAGCTGTTTTTT. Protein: CASSYQGFTGELFF.

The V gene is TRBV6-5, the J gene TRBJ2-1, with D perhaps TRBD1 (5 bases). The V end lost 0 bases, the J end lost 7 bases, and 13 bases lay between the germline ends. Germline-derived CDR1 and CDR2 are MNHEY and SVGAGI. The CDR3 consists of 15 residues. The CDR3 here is CASSYSQGTSNEQFF. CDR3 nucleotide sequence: TGTGCCAGCAGTTACTCGCAGGGCACCTCTAATGAGCAGTTCTTC.

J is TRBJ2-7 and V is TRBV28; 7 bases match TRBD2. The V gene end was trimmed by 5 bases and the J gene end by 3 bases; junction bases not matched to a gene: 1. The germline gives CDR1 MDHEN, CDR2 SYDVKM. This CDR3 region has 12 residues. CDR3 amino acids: CASSSGDYEQYV. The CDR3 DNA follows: TGTGCCAGCAGTAGCGGGGACTACGAGCAGTACGTC.

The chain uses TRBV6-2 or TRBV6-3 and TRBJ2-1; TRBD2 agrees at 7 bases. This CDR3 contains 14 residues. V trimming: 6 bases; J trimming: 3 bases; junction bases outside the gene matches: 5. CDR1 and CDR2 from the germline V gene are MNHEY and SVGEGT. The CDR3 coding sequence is TGTGCCAGCAGCCAGGGACTACACTACAATGAGCAGTTCTTC. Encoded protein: CASSQGLHYNEQFF.

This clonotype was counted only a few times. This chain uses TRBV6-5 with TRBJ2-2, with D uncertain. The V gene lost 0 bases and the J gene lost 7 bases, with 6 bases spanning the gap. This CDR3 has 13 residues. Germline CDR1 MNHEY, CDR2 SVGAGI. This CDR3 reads CASSYSIHGELFF. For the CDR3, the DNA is TGTGCCAGCAGTTACTCAATTCACGGGGAGCTGTTTTTT.